The 30 T cell receptor beta chains reported below all come from one sample, sequenced in a study of blood T cell repertoires in COVID-19. Repertoires were generated with immunoSEQ multiplex PCR, while TCRdb's copy carries only in-frame clones and drops some. The sample lists approximately 140,000 clones, approximately 80% occurring once. Material: PBMCs or T cells enriched from blood (not recorded which). These receptors were taken from a man aged 45-65 years in a cohort exposed to, infected with or recovered from COVID-19 (not recorded which).

This clone was counted only a few times. J is TRBJ1-5 and V is TRBV19; 9 bases are a match to TRBD1. Germline V CDR1 and CDR2: LNHDA, SQIVND (reference sequence). The CDR3 contains 16 residues. The V and J ends lost 3 bases and 2 bases, in that order; junction bases with no gene match: 5. The chain's CDR3 is CASSIGTGSGNQPQHF. The DNA for the CDR3 is TGTGCCAGTAGTATCGGGACAGGGTCGGGCAATCAGCCCCAGCATTTT.

The gene calls are TRBV7-6 and TRBJ1-4; the D gene is possibly TRBD1 (5 bases). V was cut by 4 bases and J by 4 bases, with 13 bases left in between. CDR1 is SGHVS, CDR2 FNYEAQ, per germline. The CDR3 contains 15 residues. CDR3 sequence reads: CASSSAAGHNEKLFF. CDR3 DNA sequence: TGTGCCAGCAGCTCCGCAGCAGGGCATAATGAAAAACTGTTTTTT.

V and J are TRBV20-1 and TRBJ1-5; D gene ambiguous. This CDR3 contains 13 residues. In germline, CDR1 is DFQATT, CDR2 SNEGSKA (reference sequence). V was cut by 3 bases and J by 7 bases, with 13 bases left in between. CDR3 sequence (DNA): TGCAGTGCTAGTAGAGATGAGAGCCAGCCCCAGCATTTT. It translates to CSASRDESQPQHF.

This clone has only a few counts. The chain uses TRBV11-2 and TRBJ2-7; 10 bases match TRBD1. The CDR3 has 15 residues. Germline CDR1 SGHAT, CDR2 FQNNGV. J gave up 7 bases and V 5 bases, and 11 bases lay outside the gene matches. The CDR3 DNA follows: TGTGCCAGCAGCCATTCGGGGACAGGGGTCGTTGAGCAGTACTTC. Translation gives CASSHSGTGVVEQYF.

The gene calls are TRBV28 and TRBJ2-7, with D perhaps TRBD2 (5 bases). V was shortened by 3 bases and J by 7 bases, with 16 bases between the two germline ends. Germline assignment: CDR1 MDHEN and CDR2 SYDVKM. This CDR3 region has 14 residues. In DNA, the CDR3 is TGTGCCAGCAGTTTGCCCACAGCTTCGGGGGAGCAGTACTTC. Translated, it gives CASSLPTASGEQYF. Using reference TRBV28 and TRBJ2-7 for the parts outside the CDR3, the full variable domain is DVKVTQSSRYLVKRTGEKVFLECVQDMDHENMFWYRQDPGLGLRLIYFSYDVKMKEKGDIPEGYSVSREKKERFSLILESASTNQTSMYLCASSLPTASGEQYFGPGTRLTVT.

This chain connects TRBV25-1 to TRBJ1-6; TRBD1 might be the D (6 bases). Per the germline V gene, CDR1 is MGHDK and CDR2 is SYGVNS. Trimming removed 8 bases at V and 2 bases at J, with 22 bases between. The CDR3 runs 18 residues. CDR3 in DNA: TGTGCCAGCGTTCAGGGGCCGCCTCGGATCGCCTATAATTCACCCCTCCACTTT. Protein sequence: CASVQGPPRIAYNSPLHF.

CDR3 DNA: TGTGCCAGCAGCCAGTCAGAGGTCCAAGAGACCCAGTACTTC. This translates into CASSQSEVQETQYF. This chain connects TRBV3-1 (or the pseudogene TRBV3-2) to TRBJ2-5; no firm D call. The germline V and J ends were trimmed by 3 bases and 1 base, with 9 bases remaining between them. The CDR3 extends over 14 amino acids. Per the germline V gene, CDR1 is LGHDT and CDR2 is YNNKEL (reference sequence).

The genes are TRBV5-6 and TRBJ1-2, with 7 bases that match TRBD1. V was pared by 3 bases and J by 0 bases, with 5 bases of the junction left unmatched. This CDR3 region has 15 residues. The V gene's germline CDR1 is SGHDT and CDR2 YYEEEE. CDR3 DNA: TGTGCCAGCAGCTGGCGGGACAGCGCTAACTATGGCTACACCTTC. It is translated as CASSWRDSANYGYTF.

In nucleotides, the CDR3 is TGTGCCAGCAGCTTGTGGACAGGGAAGGTTACTGAAGCTTTCTTT. Amino acids: CASSLWTGKVTEAFF. The chain joins TRBV5-6 to TRBJ1-1; 8 nucleotides agree with TRBD1. The V segment lost 1 base and the J segment 5 bases; nucleotides outside the gene matches: 7. Germline CDR1 SGHDT, CDR2 YYEEEE. The length of the CDR3 is 15 residues.

This chain uses TRBV6-4 with TRBJ1-5; D is uncertain. The V end was cut by 5 bases, the J end by 5 bases, with 16 bases between. Germline values: CDR1 MRHNA, CDR2 SNTAGT. This CDR3 is built from 15 residues. Here the CDR3 DNA reads TGTGCCAGCAGTTATCAAGGCGGGCCTGATCAGCCCCAGCATTTT. Protein: CASSYQGGPDQPQHF.

This clone has just one count. This rearrangement joins TRBV6-5 to TRBJ2-3; TRBD2 might be the D (5 bases). From germline, CDR1 is MNHEY and CDR2 SVGAGI. Trimming stripped 3 bases from V and 1 base from J, with 11 bases between. There are 15 residues in the CDR3. CDR3 nucleotide sequence: TGTGCCAGCAGTTATCGTCTAGCAGGCACAGATACGCAGTATTTT. Residues: CASSYRLAGTDTQYF.

This clone was found a few times. This chain joins TRBV10-2 and TRBJ1-6; possible D gene TRBD1, 6 bases. The CDR3 covers 13 residues. Germline V gene lookup returns CDR1 WSHSY and CDR2 SAAADI. The ends were cut back, 10 bases at V and 9 bases at J, with 16 bases in the middle. The CDR3 region has the DNA TGCGCCACCACCGGGACACCCATTTCACCCCTCCACTTT. It translates to CATTGTPISPLHF.

The chain links TRBV7-8 to TRBJ2-5; the D gene is possibly TRBD1 (5 bases). V was trimmed by 8 bases and J by 4 bases, leaving 17 bases between them. CDR1 and CDR2 from the germline V gene are SGHVS and FQNEAQ. This CDR3 has 14 amino acids. The DNA for the CDR3 is TGTGCCAGCCTCGTGCCAGGGCAGGGAGAGACCCAGTACTTC. As protein: CASLVPGQGETQYF. Full variable domain (missing parts from reference TRBV7-8 and TRBJ2-5): GAGVSQSPRYKVAKRGQDVALRCDPISGHVSLFWYQQALGQGPEFLTYFQNEAQLDKSGLPSDRFFAERPEGSVSTLKIQRTQQEDSAVYLCASLVPGQGETQYFGPGTRLLVL.

This clone was recorded once. The rearrangement joins TRBV5-4 to TRBJ2-7, with D possibly TRBD2 on 6 matching bases. Germline CDR1 SGHNT, CDR2 YYREEE (reference sequence). V lost 5 bases, J lost 6 bases, and 18 bases lay in between. The CDR3 is 14 residues long. This CDR3 reads CASRLALGSPEQYF. The CDR3 coding sequence is TGTGCCAGCAGGCTGGCACTCGGGAGCCCCGAGCAGTACTTC.

The V gene is TRBV29-1, the J gene TRBJ2-2, with 7 nucleotides matching TRBD1. The V gene end was trimmed by 4 bases and the J gene end by 3 bases; junction bases not matched to a gene: 14. The CDR3 loop spans 17 amino acids. Germline V gives CDR1 SQVTM, CDR2 ANQGSEA. CDR3 residues: CSVVLPGETGHTGELFF. CDR3 DNA: TGCAGCGTTGTTCTCCCCGGGGAGACAGGGCACACCGGGGAGCTGTTTTTT.

The rearrangement links TRBV9 to TRBJ2-1; TRBD2 matches at 9 bases. Germline CDR1 SGDLS, CDR2 YYNGEE. The ends lost 6 bases at V and 5 bases at J; junction bases unmatched: 6. The CDR3 covers 14 residues. Here the CDR3 DNA reads TGTGCCAGCACGTTATCTAGCGGGAACAATGAGCAGTTCTTC. Its protein is CASTLSSGNNEQFF.

V is TRBV11-2 and J is TRBJ2-1; 12 bases match TRBD2. Trimming cost V 2 bases and J 7 bases; bases outside gene matches: 12. Germline V gene sequence: CDR1 SGHAT, CDR2 FQNNGV. The CDR3 spans 18 residues. CDR3 loop: CASSLLVLAGGPWNEQFF. The CDR3 DNA reads TGTGCCAGCAGCTTACTGGTCCTAGCGGGGGGGCCGTGGAATGAGCAGTTCTTC.

This sequence joins TRBV3-1 (or the pseudogene TRBV3-2) and TRBJ1-4, with a weak D call TRBD1 (5 bases). From germline, CDR1 is LGHDT and CDR2 YNNKEL (reference sequence). The CDR3 sequence is 15 residues long. V was shortened by 2 bases and J by 0 bases, with 7 bases between the two germline ends. This CDR3 reads CASSQFRATNEKLFF. In DNA, the CDR3 is TGTGCCAGCAGCCAATTCAGGGCAACTAATGAAAAACTGTTTTTT.

The chain employs TRBV12-3 or TRBV12-4 and TRBJ2-7; D possibly corresponds to TRBD1 (5 bases). The V gene lost 2 bases and the J gene lost 4 bases, with 9 bases spanning the gap. CDR3 length: 13 amino acids. Written as DNA, the CDR3 is TGTGCCAGCAGTTTAAGACAGTCATACGAGCAGTACTTC. It encodes CASSLRQSYEQYF.

This clone was observed a few times. The chain employs TRBV5-6 and TRBJ1-2; the match to TRBD1 covers 10 bases. CDR1 SGHDT and CDR2 YYEEEE come from the germline V gene. CDR3 length: 14 residues. The V gene end was trimmed by 2 bases and the J gene end by 7 bases; junction bases not matched to a gene: 5. In nucleotides, the CDR3 is TGTGCCAGCAGCTTAGACAGGGGGCATGGTGGCTACACCTTC. It yields the protein CASSLDRGHGGYTF.

This chain links TRBV19 with TRBJ1-2; a weak D match, TRBD1 (5 bases). Germline CDR1 and CDR2: LNHDA and SQIVND (reference sequence). V lost 7 bases to trimming and J lost 0 bases, with 12 bases between them. The CDR3 extends over 14 amino acids. CDR3 protein: CASTPGLANYGYTF. The CDR3 DNA is TGTGCCAGTACCCCGGGACTTGCTAACTATGGCTACACCTTC.

In nucleotides, the CDR3 is TGCAGCGCCGGACAGTTCGGCTACGAGCAGTACTTC. This gives the protein CSAGQFGYEQYF. V is TRBV29-1 and J is TRBJ2-7, with D possibly matching TRBD1 (6 bases). The CDR3 loop spans 12 amino acids. V lost 7 bases and J 3 bases, leaving 13 bases between the germline ends. CDR1 is SQVTM, CDR2 ANQGSEA, per germline.

The chain employs TRBV19 and TRBJ2-6; perhaps TRBD1 as D (5 bases). This CDR3 is built from 15 residues. Deletions cut 5 bases from V and 0 bases from J, with 8 bases between. Germline loops: CDR1 LNHDA, CDR2 SQIVND (reference sequence). CDR3 bases: TGTGCCAGTAGTGAACAGGACTCTGGGGCCAACGTCCTGACTTTC. Protein product: CASSEQDSGANVLTF.

The chain employs TRBV5-4 and TRBJ2-7; D is undetermined. V was clipped by 4 bases and J by 5 bases, with 22 bases between them. CDR1 and CDR2 (germline): SGHNT, YYREEE (reference sequence). This CDR3 region has 16 residues. This CDR3 is CASSLASLLGKHEQYF. The DNA of the CDR3 is TGTGCCAGCAGCCTTGCATCCTTGCTCGGTAAACACGAGCAGTACTTC.

This rearrangement joins TRBV19 to TRBJ1-5; D perhaps matches TRBD1 (6 bases). The CDR3 length is 13 residues. Germline CDR1 reads LNHDA; CDR2 reads SQIVND (reference sequence). Trimming removed 6 bases from V and 6 bases from J, with 12 bases in between. The CDR3 bases are TGTGCCAGTAGAGCCACAGGGAGTCAGCCCCAGCATTTT. This codes for CASRATGSQPQHF.

This clone has only one observation. This chain joins TRBV19 and TRBJ2-1; 9 bases are a match to TRBD1. Trimming took 8 bases from V and 2 from J; bases not matched to a gene: 4. The CDR3 sequence is 14 residues long. CDR1 is LNHDA and CDR2 is SQIVND in the germline V gene (reference sequence). CDR3 nucleotide sequence: TGTGCCAGTCGTACAGGGGGCACCTACAATGAGCAGTTCTTC. This sequence encodes CASRTGGTYNEQFF.

V usage is TRBV4-3 and J usage is TRBJ1-5, with 8 positions matching TRBD1. V lost 3 bases and J lost 4; bases outside the gene matches: 5. The CDR3 is made up of 15 amino acids. Germline V gene lookup returns CDR1 LGHNA and CDR2 YSLEER. CDR3 amino acids: CASSQGTGQNQPQHF. The CDR3 bases are TGCGCCAGCAGCCAGGGGACAGGTCAAAATCAGCCCCAGCATTTT.

The rearrangement uses TRBV5-1 and TRBJ2-1; tentatively, D is TRBD2 (5 bases). CDR1 and CDR2 from the germline V gene are SGHRS and YFSETQ. The CDR3 consists of 13 residues. The germline V and J ends were trimmed by 1 base and 9 bases, with 11 bases remaining between them. The CDR3 protein is CASSLPGISEQFF. CDR3 coding DNA: TGCGCCAGCAGCTTGCCGGGAATCAGTGAGCAGTTCTTC.

The gene calls are TRBV5-4 and TRBJ2-1; D is undetermined. Trimming took off 2 bases at V and 4 bases at J, with 7 bases between the two ends. The CDR3 is 13 amino acids. Germline V gene lookup returns CDR1 SGHNT and CDR2 YYREEE (reference sequence). The DNA of the CDR3 is TGTGCCAGCAGCTTCAAACAGTACAATGAGCAGTTCTTC. It is translated as CASSFKQYNEQFF.

The chain's CDR3 is CASSLWGQGVNYGYTF. CDR3 bases: TGTGCCAGCAGTTTATGGGGACAGGGGGTAAACTATGGCTACACCTTC. The chain uses TRBV28 and TRBJ1-2; 11 bases align to TRBD1. The V gene end was trimmed by 0 bases and the J gene end by 2 bases; junction bases not matched to a gene: 2. This CDR3 contains 16 residues. CDR1 is MDHEN and CDR2 is SYDVKM in the germline V gene.